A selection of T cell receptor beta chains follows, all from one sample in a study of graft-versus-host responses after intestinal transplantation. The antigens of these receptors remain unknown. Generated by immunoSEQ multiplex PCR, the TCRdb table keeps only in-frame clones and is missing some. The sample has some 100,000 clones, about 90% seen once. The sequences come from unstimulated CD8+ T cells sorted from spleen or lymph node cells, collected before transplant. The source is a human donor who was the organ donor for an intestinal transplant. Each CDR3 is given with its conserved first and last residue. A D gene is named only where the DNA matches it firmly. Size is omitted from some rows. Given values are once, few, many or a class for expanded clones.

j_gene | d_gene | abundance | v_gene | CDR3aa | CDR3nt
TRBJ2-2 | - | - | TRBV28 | CASSLFVGGANTGELFF | TGTGCCAGCAGTTTATTCGTCGGAGGGGCGAACACCGGGGAGCTGTTTTTT
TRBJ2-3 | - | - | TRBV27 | CASSLGAAHTDTQYF | TGTGCCAGCAGTTTGGGGGCAGCCCACACAGATACGCAGTATTTT
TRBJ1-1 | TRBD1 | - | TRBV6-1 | CASSEDGQAPTEAFF | TGTGCCAGCAGTGAGGATGGACAGGCGCCCACTGAAGCTTTCTTT
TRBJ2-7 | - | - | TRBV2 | CASSTTQGYEQYF | TGTGCCAGCAGTACTACCCAGGGATACGAGCAGTACTTC
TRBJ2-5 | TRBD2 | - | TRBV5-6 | CASSLFSSGRAQTQYF | TGTGCCAGCAGCTTATTCTCTAGCGGGAGGGCCCAAACCCAGTACTTC
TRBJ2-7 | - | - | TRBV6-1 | CASSVGGNPYEQYF | TGTGCCAGCAGCGTGGGGGGAAACCCCTACGAGCAGTACTTC
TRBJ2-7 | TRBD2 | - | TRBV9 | CASSVGGLAGAYEQYF | TGTGCCAGCAGCGTAGGAGGACTAGCGGGGGCCTACGAGCAGTACTTC
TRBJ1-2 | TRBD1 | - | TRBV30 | CAWRDRQGGADGYTF | TGTGCCTGGAGAGACAGACAAGGGGGCGCTGATGGCTACACCTTC
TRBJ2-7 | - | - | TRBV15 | CATSGERQDEQYF | TGTGCCACCAGCGGAGAGAGACAGGACGAGCAGTACTTC
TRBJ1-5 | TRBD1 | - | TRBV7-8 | CASSPRQGSQPQHF | TGTGCCAGCAGCCCTAGACAGGGAAGTCAGCCCCAGCATTTT
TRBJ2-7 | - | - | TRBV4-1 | CASSQASGYYEQYF | TGCGCCAGCAGCCAAGCGTCAGGGTACTACGAGCAGTACTTC
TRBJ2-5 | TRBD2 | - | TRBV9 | CASSVELAGGTETQYF | TGTGCCAGCAGCGTAGAACTAGCGGGGGGAACAGAGACCCAGTACTTC
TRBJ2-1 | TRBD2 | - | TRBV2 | CASRMTSGSLYNEQFF | TGTGCCAGCAGGATGACTAGCGGGAGTCTCTACAATGAGCAGTTCTTC
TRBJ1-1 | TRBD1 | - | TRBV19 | CATRQGGTEAFF | TGTGCCACCCGACAGGGTGGGACTGAAGCTTTCTTT
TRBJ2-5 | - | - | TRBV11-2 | CASSQGLAEETQYF | TGTGCCAGCAGCCAAGGGTTAGCGGAAGAGACCCAGTACTTC
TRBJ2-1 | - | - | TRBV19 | CASSWGVNEQFF | TGTGCCAGTAGTTGGGGGGTAAATGAGCAGTTCTTC
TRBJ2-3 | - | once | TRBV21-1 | CASSAHLARSTDTQYF | TGTGCCAGCAGCGCCCACCTAGCGAGAAGCACAGATACGCAGTATTTT
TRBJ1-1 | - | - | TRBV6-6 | CASSYSIGDMNTEAFF | TGTGCCAGCAGTTACTCGATCGGGGATATGAACACTGAAGCTTTCTTT
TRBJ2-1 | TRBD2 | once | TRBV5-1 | CASNLGGTSGHYNEQFF | TGCGCCAGCAACTTGGGGGGTACTAGCGGCCACTACAATGAGCAGTTCTTC
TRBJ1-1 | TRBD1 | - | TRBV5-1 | CASSLTGGFTEAFF | TGCGCCAGCAGCTTGACAGGGGGTTTCACTGAAGCTTTCTTT
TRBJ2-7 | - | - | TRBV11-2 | CASSLDSLGQTLFYEQYF | TGTGCCAGCAGCTTAGACTCCTTGGGGCAGACCCTATTCTACGAGCAGTACTTC
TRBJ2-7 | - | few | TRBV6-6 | CASSTPSRSSYEQYF | TGTGCCAGCAGTACCCCTAGCAGGAGCTCCTACGAGCAGTACTTC
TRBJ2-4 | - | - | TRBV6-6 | CASSYWMEWYIQYF | TGTGCCAGCAGTTACTGGATGGAGTGGTACATTCAGTACTTC
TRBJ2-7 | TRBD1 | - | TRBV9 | CASTTGDRGTYEQYF | TGTGCCAGCACCACCGGGGACAGGGGCACCTACGAGCAGTACTTC
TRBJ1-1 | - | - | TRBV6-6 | CASSYVRGEDAEAFF | TGTGCCAGCAGTTACGTACGAGGGGAGGACGCTGAAGCTTTCTTT
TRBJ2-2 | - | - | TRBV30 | CAWIVGGTGELFF | TGTGCCTGGATTGTTGGAGGGACCGGGGAGCTGTTTTTT
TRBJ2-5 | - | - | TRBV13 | CASSQRFWTEPTWGGQETQYF | TGTGCCAGCAGCCAAAGGTTTTGGACAGAACCCACGTGGGGGGGACAAGAGACCCAGTACTTC
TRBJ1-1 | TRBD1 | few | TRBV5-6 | CASSHRGRAEAFF | TGTGCCAGCAGCCACAGGGGGCGGGCTGAAGCTTTCTTT
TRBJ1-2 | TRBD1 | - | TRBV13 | CASSGQPGQGLYGYTF | TGTGCCAGCAGCGGCCAACCGGGACAGGGCCTCTATGGCTACACCTTC
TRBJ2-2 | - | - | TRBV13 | CASSLVVLWAGKIANTGELFF | TGTGCCAGCAGCTTAGTTGTTTTATGGGCGGGAAAAATCGCGAACACCGGGGAGCTGTTTTTT
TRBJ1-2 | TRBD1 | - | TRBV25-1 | CASSETGLDGYTF | TGTGCCAGCAGTGAGACAGGGCTAGATGGCTACACCTTC
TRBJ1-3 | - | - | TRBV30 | CACTGIRNTIYF | TGTGCCTGCACAGGGATTAGGAACACCATATATTTT
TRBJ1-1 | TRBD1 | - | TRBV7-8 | CASSLTGVGNTEAFF | TGTGCCAGCAGCTTAACAGGGGTTGGGAACACTGAAGCTTTCTTT
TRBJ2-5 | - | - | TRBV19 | CASKGEQETQYF | TGTGCCAGTAAGGGGGAACAAGAGACCCAGTACTTC
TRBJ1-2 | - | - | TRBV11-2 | CASSLDYTDRRGYTF | TGTGCCAGCAGCTTAGATTACACAGACCGGCGCGGCTACACCTTC
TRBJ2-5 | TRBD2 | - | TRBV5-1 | CASSPLPRGVQETQYF | TGCGCCAGCAGCCCGCTACCCCGGGGGGTCCAAGAGACCCAGTACTTC
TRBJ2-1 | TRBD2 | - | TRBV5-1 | CASSLERAGGDEQFF | TGCGCCAGCAGCTTGGAGCGAGCGGGGGGCGATGAGCAGTTCTTC
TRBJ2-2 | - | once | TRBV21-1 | CASSPQDRGVGELFF | TGTGCCAGCAGCCCCCAGGACAGGGGGGTCGGGGAGCTGTTTTTT
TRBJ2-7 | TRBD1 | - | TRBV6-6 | CASSFNGQAYYEQYF | TGTGCCAGCAGTTTTAACGGACAGGCCTACTACGAGCAGTACTTC
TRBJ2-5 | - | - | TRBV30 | CAWIPGGLAQETQYF | TGTGCCTGGATTCCAGGAGGGCTAGCCCAAGAGACCCAGTACTTC
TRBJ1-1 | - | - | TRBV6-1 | CASSDSQGRTIPEAFF | TGTGCCAGCAGTGATAGTCAGGGCCGGACGATCCCTGAAGCTTTCTTT
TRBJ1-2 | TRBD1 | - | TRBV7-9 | CASSLEGARNYGYTF | TGTGCCAGCAGCCTGGAGGGGGCGCGGAACTATGGCTACACCTTC
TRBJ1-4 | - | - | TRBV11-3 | CASSSGEGPTNEKLFF | TGTGCCAGCAGCTCCGGGGAGGGTCCAACTAATGAAAAACTGTTTTTT
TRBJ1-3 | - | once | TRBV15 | CATSRERTGYSGNTIYF | TGTGCCACCAGCAGAGAACGAACAGGATACTCTGGAAACACCATATATTTT
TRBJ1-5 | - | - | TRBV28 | CASSVQGYQPQHF | TGTGCCAGCAGCGTACAGGGCTATCAGCCCCAGCATTTT
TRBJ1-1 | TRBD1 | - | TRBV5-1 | CASSRVEVGGGEAFF | TGCGCCAGCAGCCGCGTAGAGGTAGGGGGCGGTGAAGCTTTCTTT
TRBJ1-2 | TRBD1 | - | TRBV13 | CASSARNTIGQGFYTF | TGTGCCAGCAGCGCCCGAAACACCATAGGACAGGGTTTTTACACCTTC
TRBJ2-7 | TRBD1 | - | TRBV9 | CASGQGFGEQYF | TGTGCCAGCGGACAGGGATTCGGCGAGCAGTACTTC
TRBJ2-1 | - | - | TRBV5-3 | CARSFAGFQFF | TGTGCCAGAAGCTTCGCGGGGTTTCAGTTCTTC
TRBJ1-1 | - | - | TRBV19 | CASSFDTEAFF | TGTGCCAGTAGTTTCGACACTGAAGCTTTCTTT
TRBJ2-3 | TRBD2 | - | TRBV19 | CASSIDYGRDDTQYF | TGTGCCAGTAGTATAGATTACGGGAGGGACGATACGCAGTATTTT
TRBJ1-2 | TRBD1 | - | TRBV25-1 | CASSVRTGDGYTF | TGTGCCAGCAGTGTTCGGACAGGGGATGGCTACACCTTC
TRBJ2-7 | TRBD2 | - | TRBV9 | CASSASGSFHEQYF | TGTGCCAGCAGCGCTAGCGGGAGTTTCCACGAGCAGTACTTC
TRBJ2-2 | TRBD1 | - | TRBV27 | CASSFYGDRSTGELFF | TGTGCCAGCAGTTTTTATGGGGACAGGTCCACCGGGGAGCTGTTTTTT
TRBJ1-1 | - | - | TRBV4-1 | CASSQDGGAFF | TGCGCCAGCAGCCAAGATGGCGGAGCTTTCTTT
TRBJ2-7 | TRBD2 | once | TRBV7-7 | CASSPGLGYEQYF | TGTGCTAGCAGCCCGGGACTAGGCTACGAGCAGTACTTC
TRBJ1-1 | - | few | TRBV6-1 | CASSEVTASNTEAFF | TGTGCCAGCAGTGAAGTAACAGCTTCGAACACTGAAGCTTTCTTT
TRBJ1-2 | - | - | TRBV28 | CASSLAGSGYGYTF | TGTGCCAGCAGTTTAGCAGGGTCGGGCTATGGCTACACCTTC